A selection of T cell receptor beta chains follows, all from one sample in a study of blood T cell repertoires in COVID-19. Assay used: immunoSEQ multiplex PCR; TCRdb lists only in-frame clones, some missing. The profile shows just over 300,000 clones, about nine tenths of them singletons. The sample taken for sequencing was PBMCs or T cells enriched from blood (not recorded which). All receptors derive from a man aged 25-45 years who had recovered from COVID-19. Each CDR3 is given with its conserved first and last residue. A D gene is named only where the DNA matches it firmly. Where a row states a size, it is once, few, many or the class of an expanded clone; other rows omit it.

V	D	J	size	DNA	CDR3
TRBV14	NA	TRBJ2-2	NA	TGTGCCAGCAGCCAAGTGGTACGCGCCACCGGGGAGCTGTTTTTT	CASSQVVRATGELFF
TRBV19	TRBD1	TRBJ2-2	NA	TGTGCCAGTAGTGCCTGGACAGGGAACACCGGGGAGCTGTTTTTT	CASSAWTGNTGELFF
TRBV19	TRBD1	TRBJ2-6	NA	TGTGCCAGTAGTCGACAGGGGTCTGGGGCCAACGTCCTGACTTTC	CASSRQGSGANVLTF
TRBV6-5	NA	TRBJ2-5	NA	TGTGCCGCGGGGGAGACCCAGTACTTC	CAAGETQYF
TRBV2	NA	TRBJ1-5	NA	TGTGCCAGCAGTGGACAGTTAAATAGCAATCAGCCCCAGCATTTT	CASSGQLNSNQPQHF
TRBV6-5	NA	TRBJ1-5	once	TGTGCCAGCAGATCGGGTCTTAGCAATCAGCCCCAGCATTTT	CASRSGLSNQPQHF
TRBV7-9	NA	TRBJ2-2	NA	TGTGCCAGCAGCTCGGGTTCGAACACCGGGGAGCTGTTTTTT	CASSSGSNTGELFF
TRBV5-1	NA	TRBJ2-3	once	TGCGCCAGCAGCCGGGATGCTTTCGGGCACTCAGATACGCAGTATTTT	CASSRDAFGHSDTQYF
TRBV24-1	NA	TRBJ2-7	NA	TGTGCCACCAGTGTTGGGGCAGGGGACGAGCAGTACTTC	CATSVGAGDEQYF
TRBV5-8	NA	TRBJ2-3	NA	TGTGCCAGCAGCTTGGGGGAGATAGCGGTGGGGTCAGATACGCAGTATTTT	CASSLGEIAVGSDTQYF
TRBV7-2	NA	TRBJ2-1	once	TGTGCCAGCAGCTTTGCTAGGGGATACAATGAGCAGTTCTTC	CASSFARGYNEQFF
TRBV11-2	NA	TRBJ1-2	once	TGTGCCAGCAGCTTAGCTGGGGGGAGATATGGCTACACCTTC	CASSLAGGRYGYTF
TRBV10-2	TRBD1	TRBJ2-2	NA	TGCGCCAGCATCCCCGGGACAGGGAACACCGGGGAGCTGTTTTTT	CASIPGTGNTGELFF